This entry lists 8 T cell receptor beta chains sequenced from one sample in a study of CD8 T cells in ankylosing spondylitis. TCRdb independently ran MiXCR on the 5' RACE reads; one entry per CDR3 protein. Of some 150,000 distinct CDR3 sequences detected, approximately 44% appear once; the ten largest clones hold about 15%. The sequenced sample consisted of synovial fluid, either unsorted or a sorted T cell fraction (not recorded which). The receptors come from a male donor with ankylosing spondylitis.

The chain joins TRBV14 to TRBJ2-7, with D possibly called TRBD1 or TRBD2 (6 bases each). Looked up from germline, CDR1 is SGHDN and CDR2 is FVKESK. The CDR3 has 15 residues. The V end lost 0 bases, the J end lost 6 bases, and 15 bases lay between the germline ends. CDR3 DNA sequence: TGTGCCAGCAGCCAAGAATTCAGGGGAGGTGGCGAGCAGTACTTC. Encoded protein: CASSQEFRGGGEQYF.

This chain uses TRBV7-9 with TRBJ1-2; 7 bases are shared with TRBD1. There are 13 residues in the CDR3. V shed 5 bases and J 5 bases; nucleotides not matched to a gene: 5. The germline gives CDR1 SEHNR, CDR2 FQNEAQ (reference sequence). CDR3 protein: CASSRTTGYGYTF. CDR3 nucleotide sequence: TGTGCCAGCAGCCGAACGACAGGGTATGGCTACACCTTC. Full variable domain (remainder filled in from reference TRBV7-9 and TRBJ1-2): DTGVSQNPRHKITKRGQNVTFRCDPISEHNRLYWYRQTLGQGPEFLTYFQNEAQLEKSRLLSDRFSAERPKGSFSTLEIQRTEQGDSAMYLCASSRTTGYGYTFGSGTRLTVV.

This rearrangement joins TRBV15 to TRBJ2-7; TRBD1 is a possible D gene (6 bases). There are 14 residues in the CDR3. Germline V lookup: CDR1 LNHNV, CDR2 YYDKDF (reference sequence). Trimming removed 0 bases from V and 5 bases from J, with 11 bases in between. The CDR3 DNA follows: TGTGCCACCAGCAGAGATAACAGGGTCCACGAGCAGTACTTC. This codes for CATSRDNRVHEQYF.

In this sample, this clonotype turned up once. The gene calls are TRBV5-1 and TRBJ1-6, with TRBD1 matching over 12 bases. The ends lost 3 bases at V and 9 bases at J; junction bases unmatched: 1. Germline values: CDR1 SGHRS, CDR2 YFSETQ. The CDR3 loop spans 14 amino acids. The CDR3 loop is CASSWDRGLSPLHF. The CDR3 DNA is TGCGCCAGCAGCTGGGACAGGGGGCTTTCACCCCTCCACTTT.

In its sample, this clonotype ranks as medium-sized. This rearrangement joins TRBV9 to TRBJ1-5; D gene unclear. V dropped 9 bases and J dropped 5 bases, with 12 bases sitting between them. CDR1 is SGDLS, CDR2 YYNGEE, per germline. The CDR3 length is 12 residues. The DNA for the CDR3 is TGTGCCAACCGGAGGGAAGATCAGCCCCAGCATTTT. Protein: CANRREDQPQHF.

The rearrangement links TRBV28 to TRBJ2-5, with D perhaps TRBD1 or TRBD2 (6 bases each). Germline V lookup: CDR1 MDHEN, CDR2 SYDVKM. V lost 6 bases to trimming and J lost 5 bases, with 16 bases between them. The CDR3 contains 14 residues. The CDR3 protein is CASRDGGLEETQYF. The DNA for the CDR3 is TGTGCCAGCAGGGACGGGGGCTTGGAGGAGACCCAGTACTTC.

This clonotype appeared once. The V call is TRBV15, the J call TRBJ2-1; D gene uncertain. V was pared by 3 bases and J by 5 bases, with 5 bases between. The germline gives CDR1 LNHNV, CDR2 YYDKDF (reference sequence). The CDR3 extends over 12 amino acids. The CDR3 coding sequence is TGTGCCACCAGCAGGAACCACAATGAGCAGTTCTTC. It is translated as CATSRNHNEQFF.

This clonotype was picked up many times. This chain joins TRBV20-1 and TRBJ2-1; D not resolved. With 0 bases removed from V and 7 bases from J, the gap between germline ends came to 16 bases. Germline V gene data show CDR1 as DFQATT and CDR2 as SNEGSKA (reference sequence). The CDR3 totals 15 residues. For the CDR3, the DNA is TGCAGTGCTAGAGATATTAAGGCCAATGTAAATGAGCAGTTCTTC. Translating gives CSARDIKANVNEQFF.